The present T cell receptor beta chain was sequenced within a study of blood T cell repertoires in COVID-19. Study overall: COVID-19 samples from acute and convalescent phases originated in the United States, Italy and Spain. Nucleic acid was either cDNA or gDNA, and it came from T cells, B-cell-depleted T cells, or PBMCs.

As handled by the study authors: Reference gene primer amplification in the assay estimated nucleated cell counts. Assay: immunoSEQ multiplex PCR; the TCRdb copy retains only in-frame clones and omits some. V and J calls and clone size follow that table, whereas D and trimming were derived from the DNA. The repertoire holds fewer than 80,000 clones, with less than 85% as singletons. Looked up from germline, CDR1 is LGHNA and CDR2 is YNFKEQ. V was trimmed by 7 bases and J by 1 base, leaving 14 bases between them. This CDR3 has 15 residues. The V gene is TRBV4-2, the J gene TRBJ2-1; TRBD1 might be the D (5 bases). Material: peripheral blood. This receptor was taken from an elderly woman with active or convalescent COVID-19. The DNA of the CDR3 is TGTGCCAGCACCCCTCAGGGATATTCCTACAATGAGCAGTTCTTC. Its translation: CASTPQGYSYNEQFF.